The 23 T cell receptor beta chains presented below share a single source sample, sequenced in a study of blood T cells in healthy people across ages (dated by TCRdb to 2014 to 2015). Library preparation employed 5' RACE. Reads for this sample came from an Illumina HiSeq 2500. A second PCR of roughly 7 to 12 cycles was run with a J-beta primer mix and a sample-barcoded 5' primer. The public sequencing data were trimmed at Q25 with fastp and processed into clonotypes with MiXCR by TCRdb, which kept only in-frame beta chains. A single entry per CDR3 protein holds the most common genes and DNA from its merged rows. The sample records around 1,700,000 distinct CDR3 sequences, roughly 30% of which are singletons. Clones ranked in the top ten supply approximately 7.7% of the sample. Sequencing used blood. All receptors derive from a woman in her thirties in good health.

This clonotype was seen repeatedly, ten times or more. The chain couples TRBV5-1 to TRBJ2-1, with 7 bases fitting TRBD2. CDR1 and CDR2 (germline): SGHRS, YFSETQ. This CDR3 contains 11 residues. V was pared by 7 bases and J by 10 bases, with 5 bases of the junction left unmatched. The CDR3, as DNA: TGCGCCAGCCAGCGGGGAGGGGAGCAGTTCTTC. Translation: CASQRGGEQFF.

This clonotype was seen at least ten times. The chain combines TRBV5-6 with TRBJ2-1; 8 nucleotides match TRBD2. Germline V gene lookup returns CDR1 SGHDT and CDR2 YYEEEE. The CDR3 covers 14 residues. V was pared by 4 bases and J by 4 bases, with 4 bases of the junction left unmatched. The CDR3 loop reads CASSAPGGYNEQFF. The DNA of the CDR3 is TGTGCCAGCAGCGCTCCGGGGGGGTACAATGAGCAGTTCTTC.

The rearrangement joins TRBV15 to TRBJ2-1, with D possibly matching TRBD2 (5 bases). Trimming left V 0 bases short and J 8 bases short, with 11 bases between. The CDR3 extends over 14 amino acids. The germline V gene encodes CDR1 LNHNV and CDR2 YYDKDF (reference sequence). CDR3 residues: CATSREEVMDEQFF. The CDR3 coding sequence is TGTGCCACCAGCAGAGAGGAGGTGATGGATGAGCAGTTCTTC.

There are many counts of this clonotype. The chain joins TRBV29-1 to TRBJ2-1; D may correspond to TRBD1 or TRBD2 (5 bases each). V lost 1 base to trimming and J lost 7 bases, with 17 bases between them. Per germline, CDR1 SQVTM and CDR2 ANQGSEA. The CDR3 extends over 15 amino acids. The CDR3 coding sequence is TGCAGCGTTGAAGTCCCGGGGCAGGGTTGGAATGAGCAGTTCTTC. Protein: CSVEVPGQGWNEQFF.

This clonotype has a handful of counts. The rearrangement links TRBV10-3 to TRBJ2-2; 7 bases are a match to TRBD2. Germline V gene data show CDR1 as ENHRY and CDR2 as SYGVKD. The CDR3 loop spans 15 amino acids. J gave up 3 bases and V 4 bases, and 5 bases lay outside the gene matches. CDR3 protein: CAISGAGEDTGELFF. In DNA form, the CDR3 reads TGTGCCATCAGTGGGGCGGGAGAGGACACCGGGGAGCTGTTTTTT.

V usage is TRBV12-3 or TRBV12-4 and J usage is TRBJ2-1; D is perhaps TRBD1 or TRBD2 (5 bases each). This CDR3 region has 14 residues. The germline V and J ends were trimmed by 6 bases and 4 bases, with 13 bases remaining between them. The CDR3 sequence is CASSHGTFYNEQFF. Here the CDR3 DNA reads TGTGCCAGCAGCCACGGGACGTTTTACAATGAGCAGTTCTTC.

This clonotype was recorded at least ten times. The chain couples TRBV15 to TRBJ1-2, with D perhaps TRBD1 (6 bases). Germline V gene lookup returns CDR1 LNHNV and CDR2 YYDKDF (reference sequence). The CDR3 is 19 amino acids. Trimming stripped 0 bases from V and 2 bases from J, with 22 bases between. CDR3 in DNA: TGTGCCACCAGCAGAGATCGTAAAAGGATAGGGGGGCTCAACTATGGCTACACCTTC. Its protein product is CATSRDRKRIGGLNYGYTF.

This chain uses TRBV20-1 with TRBJ2-1; D unclear. This CDR3 comprises 15 residues. In germline, CDR1 is DFQATT, CDR2 SNEGSKA (reference sequence). The V and J ends lost 5 bases and 0 bases respectively, with 14 bases between them. The CDR3 reads CSAPPGRNSYNEQFF. The CDR3 nucleotides are TGCAGTGCTCCCCCCGGGCGAAACTCCTACAATGAGCAGTTCTTC.

This clonotype was observed a handful of times. V is TRBV7-2 and J is TRBJ2-1; unclear D gene. V dropped 0 bases and J dropped 5 bases, with 8 bases sitting between them. Germline values: CDR1 SGHTA, CDR2 FQGNSA. This CDR3 region has 14 residues. CDR3 nucleotide sequence: TGTGCCAGCAGCTTAGCGATCCCAGACAATGAGCAGTTCTTC. This gives the protein CASSLAIPDNEQFF.

This clonotype was recorded many times. This chain links TRBV7-2 with TRBJ2-3, with TRBD1 as a possible D gene (5 bases). The CDR3 consists of 14 residues. Trimming pared 3 bases from V and 0 bases from J, leaving 7 bases between. Germline V gene lookup returns CDR1 SGHTA and CDR2 FQGNSA. CDR3 protein: CASSFGQSTDTQYF. The CDR3 bases are TGTGCCAGCAGCTTTGGACAAAGCACAGATACGCAGTATTTT.

A word on this clonotype: A much larger clone sits a single nucleotide away, making a read error possible. The chain links TRBV29-1 to TRBJ2-7; D possibly corresponds to TRBD2 (6 bases). There are 12 residues in the CDR3. The germline CDR1 and CDR2 sequences are SQVTM and ANQGSEA. Trimming cost V 6 bases and J 7 bases, with 16 bases left between them. CDR3 sequence: CSVEGLANEQYF. CDR3 DNA sequence: TGCAGCGTAGAGGGACTCGCCAATGAGCAGTACTTC.

About this clonotype: One end of the junction is discordant with germline, which a read error may explain. This chain links TRBV29-1 with TRBJ2-7; D unclear. The CDR3 covers 12 residues. The germline V gene has CDR1 SQVTM and CDR2 ANQGSEA. The CDR3 sequence: CRVLPGSYEQYF. CDR3 in DNA: TGCCGCGTTCTCCCAGGATCCTACGAGCAGTACTTC.

This clonotype was seen a few times. The V call is TRBV20-1, the J call TRBJ2-5; the match to TRBD2 covers 8 bases. Germline CDR1 DFQATT, CDR2 SNEGSKA (reference sequence). The CDR3 runs to 17 residues. After removal of 0 bases from V and 5 bases from J, the junction contained 14 bases not matched to a gene. CDR3 region: CSARDRLSGRGLETQYF. CDR3 nucleotide sequence: TGCAGTGCTAGAGATCGTTTAAGCGGGAGAGGTCTTGAGACCCAGTACTTC.

This chain uses TRBV6-5 with TRBJ1-1, with D perhaps matching TRBD1 (6 bases). Trimming took off 2 bases at V and 6 bases at J, with 16 bases between the two ends. The CDR3 is made up of 15 amino acids. Germline V lookup: CDR1 MNHEY, CDR2 SVGAGI. Written as DNA, the CDR3 is TGTGCCAGCAGTTACGGGGCGAGGGGGAGCGCTGAAGCTTTCTTT. Translation gives CASSYGARGSAEAFF.

This clonotype turned up a few times. At one end, the junction sequence differs from germline, possibly due to a read error. This chain uses TRBV11-2 with TRBJ2-1; 7 bases line up with TRBD1. Germline CDR1 and CDR2: SGHAT and FQNNGV. This CDR3 has 17 residues. CDR3 bases: TGTGCCAGTAGCTCCAACCGGGGACAGAACTCCTACAATGAGCAGTTCTTC. Translation: CASSSNRGQNSYNEQFF.

In this sample, this clonotype turned up many times. The V and J genes are TRBV29-1 and TRBJ1-5; D possibly corresponds to TRBD1 (5 bases). The CDR3 is 13 residues long. Germline CDR1 is SQVTM and CDR2 is ANQGSEA. The V gene lost 4 bases and the J gene lost 2 bases, with 9 bases spanning the gap. The CDR3 here is CSVGLGGNQPQHF. In DNA, the CDR3 is TGCAGCGTTGGGCTGGGGGGCAATCAGCCCCAGCATTTT.

The V gene is TRBV6-5, the J gene TRBJ1-2; 8 nucleotides line up with TRBD1. CDR3 length equals 15 residues. CDR1 is MNHEY and CDR2 is SVGAGI in the germline V gene. Germline trimming cut 7 bases from V and 2 bases from J; bases unmatched to any gene: 9. DNA of the CDR3: TGTGCCAGCATCTCTCCCGGGACAGGAAACTATGGCTACACCTTC. Its translation is CASISPGTGNYGYTF.

V usage is TRBV7-6 and J usage is TRBJ2-7; 8 bases match TRBD1. Germline trimming cut 1 base from V and 2 bases from J; bases unmatched to any gene: 7. CDR1 is SGHVS, CDR2 FNYEAQ, per germline. CDR3 length: 16 residues. This CDR3 is CASSLGTGSAAYEQYF. CDR3 sequence (DNA): TGTGCCAGCAGCTTAGGGACAGGGAGTGCAGCCTACGAGCAGTACTTC.

This sequence joins TRBV11-2 and TRBJ2-5; 8 nucleotides match TRBD1. Trimming cost V 1 base and J 5 bases; bases outside gene matches: 6. This CDR3 has 15 residues. The germline V gene encodes CDR1 SGHAT and CDR2 FQNNGV. The CDR3 protein is CASSLGSGQGETQYF. The CDR3 DNA reads as TGTGCCAGCAGCTTAGGATCCGGACAGGGTGAGACCCAGTACTTC.

About this clonotype itself: A read error may be the cause here, since a much bigger clone is one base away. The chain has TRBV29-1 and TRBJ1-4; D remains unclear. The germline CDR1 and CDR2 sequences are SQVTM and ANQGSEA. Trimming took off 5 bases at V and 0 bases at J, with 7 bases between the two ends. This CDR3 has 13 amino acids. The DNA for the CDR3 is TGCAGCGTTCGGCATGCAACTAATGAAAAACTGTTTTTT. Protein sequence: CSVRHATNEKLFF.

This clonotype was found a few times. V is TRBV6-5 and J is TRBJ2-3, with TRBD2 matching 7 bases. The length of the CDR3 is 13 residues. Trimming at V came to 8 bases and at J to 2 bases, leaving 4 bases not matched to a gene. Germline V gene data show CDR1 as MNHEY and CDR2 as SVGAGI. The CDR3 DNA follows: TGTGCCAGCGGGAGGGCGCCCACAGATACGCAGTATTTT. It translates to CASGRAPTDTQYF.

The chain has TRBV5-1 and TRBJ2-4, with D possibly TRBD2 on 5 matching bases. The CDR3 consists of 14 residues. The germline V gene has CDR1 SGHRS and CDR2 YFSETQ. Trimming took 4 bases from V and 2 from J, leaving 10 bases between them. Written as DNA, the CDR3 is TGCGCCAGCAGCCAGGAGGTGACCAAAAACATTCAGTACTTC. It yields the protein CASSQEVTKNIQYF.

The V call is TRBV7-2, the J call TRBJ2-1; D may be TRBD1 (6 bases). Trimming stripped 1 base from V and 4 bases from J, with 14 bases between. The CDR3 is made up of 16 amino acids. Germline CDR1 reads SGHTA; CDR2 reads FQGNSA. The CDR3 coding sequence is TGTGCCAGCAGCTTAGGTTCCGGGACAATTTACAATGAGCAGTTCTTC. Translating it yields CASSLGSGTIYNEQFF.